This T cell receptor (beta chain) was sequenced in a study of T cell responses to AZD1222 COVID-19 vaccine. General study findings and limits: Spike-specific TCR repertoires showed rising breadth and depth after two AZD1222 doses. Reports say nearly half of spike-specific TCRs go after unmutated variant regions. Repertoires were obtained solely post-peak T cell response.

The protocol was immunoSEQ multiplex PCR, while the TCRdb copy is restricted to in-frame clones and leaves out a portion. Counted here are roughly 84,000 clones, approximately 85% occurring once; the ten biggest clones make up 9.5% to 13%. The germline CDR1 and CDR2 sequences are MNHNS and SASEGT. V lost 0 bases and J 4 bases, leaving 10 bases between the germline ends. This CDR3 contains 15 residues. On this clone: Antigen: not known.

Combined were second doses at about 4 or about 12 weeks. The gene calls are TRBV6-1 and TRBJ1-3; possibly TRBD1 for D (6 bases). The sequencing here drew on peripheral blood, taken 28 days after the second AZD1222 dose. The origin of this receptor is an adult who received the AZD1222 COVID-19 vaccine. CDR3 loop: CASSEAYRDGNTIYF. The CDR3, as DNA: TGTGCCAGCAGTGAAGCTTACAGGGACGGAAACACCATATATTTT.